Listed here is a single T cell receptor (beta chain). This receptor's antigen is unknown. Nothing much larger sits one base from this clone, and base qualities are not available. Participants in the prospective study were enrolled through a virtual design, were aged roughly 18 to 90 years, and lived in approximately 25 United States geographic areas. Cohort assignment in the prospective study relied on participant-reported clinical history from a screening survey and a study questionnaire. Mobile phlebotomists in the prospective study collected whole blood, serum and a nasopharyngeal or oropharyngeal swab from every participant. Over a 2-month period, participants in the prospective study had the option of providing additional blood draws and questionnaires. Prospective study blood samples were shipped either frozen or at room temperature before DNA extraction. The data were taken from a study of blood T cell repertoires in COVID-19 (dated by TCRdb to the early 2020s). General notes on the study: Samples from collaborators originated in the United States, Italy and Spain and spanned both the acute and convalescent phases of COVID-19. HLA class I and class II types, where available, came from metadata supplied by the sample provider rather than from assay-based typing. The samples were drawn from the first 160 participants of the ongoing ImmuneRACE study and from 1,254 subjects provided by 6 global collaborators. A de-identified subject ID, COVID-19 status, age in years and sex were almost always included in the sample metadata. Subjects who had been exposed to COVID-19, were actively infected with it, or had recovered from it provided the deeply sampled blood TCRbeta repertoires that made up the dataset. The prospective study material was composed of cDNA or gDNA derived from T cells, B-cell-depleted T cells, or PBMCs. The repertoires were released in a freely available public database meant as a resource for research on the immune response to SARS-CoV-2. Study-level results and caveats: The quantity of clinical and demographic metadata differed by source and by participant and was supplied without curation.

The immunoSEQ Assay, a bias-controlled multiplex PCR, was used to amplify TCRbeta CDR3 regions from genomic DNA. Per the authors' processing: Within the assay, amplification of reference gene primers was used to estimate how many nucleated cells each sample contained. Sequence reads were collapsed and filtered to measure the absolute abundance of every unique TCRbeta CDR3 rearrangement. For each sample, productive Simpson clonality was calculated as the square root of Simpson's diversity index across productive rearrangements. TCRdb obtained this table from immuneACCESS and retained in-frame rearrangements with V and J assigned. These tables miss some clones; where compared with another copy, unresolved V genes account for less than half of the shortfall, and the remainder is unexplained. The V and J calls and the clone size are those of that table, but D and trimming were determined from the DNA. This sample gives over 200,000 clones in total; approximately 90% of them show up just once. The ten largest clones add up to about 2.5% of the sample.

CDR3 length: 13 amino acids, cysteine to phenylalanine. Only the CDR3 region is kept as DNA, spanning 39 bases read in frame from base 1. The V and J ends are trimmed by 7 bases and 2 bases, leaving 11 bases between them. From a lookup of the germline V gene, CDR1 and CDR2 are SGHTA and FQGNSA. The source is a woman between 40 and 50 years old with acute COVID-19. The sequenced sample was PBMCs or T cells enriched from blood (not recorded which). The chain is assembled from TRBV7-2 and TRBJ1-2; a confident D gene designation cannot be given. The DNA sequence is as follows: TGTGCCAGCAAGCCCTCTTGGAACTATGGCTACACCTTC. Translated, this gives CASKPSWNYGYTF. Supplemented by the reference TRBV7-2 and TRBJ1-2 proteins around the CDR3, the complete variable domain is GAGVSQSPSNKVTEKGKDVELRCDPISGHTALYWYRQSLGQGLEFLIYFQGNSAPDKSGLPSDRFSAERTGGSVSTLTIQRTQQEDSAVYLCASKPSWNYGYTFGSGTRLTVV.